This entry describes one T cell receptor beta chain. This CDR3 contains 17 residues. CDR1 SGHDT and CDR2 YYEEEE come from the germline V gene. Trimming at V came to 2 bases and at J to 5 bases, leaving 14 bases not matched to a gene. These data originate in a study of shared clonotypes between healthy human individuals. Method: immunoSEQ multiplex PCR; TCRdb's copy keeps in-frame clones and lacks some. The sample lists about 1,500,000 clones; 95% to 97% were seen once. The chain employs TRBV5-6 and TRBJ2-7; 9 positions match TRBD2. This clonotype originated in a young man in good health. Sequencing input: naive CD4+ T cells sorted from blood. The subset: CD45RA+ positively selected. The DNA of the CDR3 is TGTGCCAGCAGCTTTACAGGGATAGGACTAGCGTGGAACGAGCAGTACTTC. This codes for CASSFTGIGLAWNEQYF. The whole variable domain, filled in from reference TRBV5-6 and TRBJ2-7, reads DAGVTQSPTHLIKTRGQQVTLRCSPKSGHDTVSWYQQALGQGPQFIFQYYEEEERQRGNFPDRFSGHQFPNYSSELNVNALLLGDSALYLCASSFTGIGLAWNEQYFGPGTRLTVT.